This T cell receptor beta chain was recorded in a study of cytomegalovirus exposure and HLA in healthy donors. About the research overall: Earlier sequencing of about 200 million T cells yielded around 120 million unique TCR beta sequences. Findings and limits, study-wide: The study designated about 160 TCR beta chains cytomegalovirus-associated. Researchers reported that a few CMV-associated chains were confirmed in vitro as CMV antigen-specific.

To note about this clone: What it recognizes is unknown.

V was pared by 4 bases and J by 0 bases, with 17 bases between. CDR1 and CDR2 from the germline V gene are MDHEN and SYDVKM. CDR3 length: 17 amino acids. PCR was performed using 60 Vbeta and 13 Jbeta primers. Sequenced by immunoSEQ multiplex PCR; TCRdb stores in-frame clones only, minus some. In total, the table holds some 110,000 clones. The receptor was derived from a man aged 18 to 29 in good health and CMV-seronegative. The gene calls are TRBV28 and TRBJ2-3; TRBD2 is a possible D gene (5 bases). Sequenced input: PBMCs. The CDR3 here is CASSSQRTRTSTDTQYF. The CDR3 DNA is TGTGCCAGCAGTTCTCAACGAACTAGAACTAGCACAGATACGCAGTATTTT.